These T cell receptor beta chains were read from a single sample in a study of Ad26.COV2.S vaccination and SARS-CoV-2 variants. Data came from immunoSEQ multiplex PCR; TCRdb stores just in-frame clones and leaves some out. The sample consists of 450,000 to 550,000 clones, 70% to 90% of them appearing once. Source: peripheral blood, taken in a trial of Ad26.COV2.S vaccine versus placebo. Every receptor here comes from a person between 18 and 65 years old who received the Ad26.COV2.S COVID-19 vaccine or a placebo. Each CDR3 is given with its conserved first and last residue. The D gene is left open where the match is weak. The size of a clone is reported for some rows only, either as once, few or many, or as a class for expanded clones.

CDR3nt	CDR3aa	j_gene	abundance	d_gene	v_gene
TGTGCCAGCAGCATGGGGGTGGGGAACACTGAAGCTTTCTTT	CASSMGVGNTEAFF	TRBJ1-1	NA	NA	TRBV9
TGTGCCAGCAGCCAAGAGTGGCAATCGAGGGGGGTAAATGAAAAACTGTTTTTT	CASSQEWQSRGVNEKLFF	TRBJ1-4	NA	NA	TRBV4-2
TGCGCCAGCAGTGCTGGGGACCCCTACAATGAGCAGTTCTTC	CASSAGDPYNEQFF	TRBJ2-1	NA	NA	TRBV10-1
TGTGCCAGCAGTGACCCAGTACTAGCGGGGGGGGTGACTAGCACAGATACGCAGTATTTT	CASSDPVLAGGVTSTDTQYF	TRBJ2-3	NA	TRBD2	TRBV6-4
TGTGCCTGGACGGGACAGGGGAACACTGAAGCTTTCTTT	CAWTGQGNTEAFF	TRBJ1-1	NA	TRBD1	TRBV30
TGTGCCACCACGAAAGGCACTGGGCTAGCGGGCGACGAGCAGTACTTC	CATTKGTGLAGDEQYF	TRBJ2-7	NA	TRBD2	TRBV3-1/TRBV3-2
TGTGCCAGCAGCCTTGGGACTAGCGGGAGTCAAGAGACCCAGTACTTC	CASSLGTSGSQETQYF	TRBJ2-5	NA	TRBD2	TRBV7-9
TGTGCCAGCAGTCGAAAAGGGACTCCGGGGCAAGAGACCCAGTACTTC	CASSRKGTPGQETQYF	TRBJ2-5	NA	NA	TRBV7-8
TGTGCCAGCTCACCGAGGACAGGGGGCGGTACAGATACGCAGTATTTT	CASSPRTGGGTDTQYF	TRBJ2-3	NA	TRBD1	TRBV18
TGTGCCACCAGTGATGGACTCGAAAATGAGCAGTTCTTC	CATSDGLENEQFF	TRBJ2-1	few	NA	TRBV24-1
TGTGCCAGCAGCTTCGGACTAGCGGGAGACCGCTCCTACAATGAGCAGTTCTTC	CASSFGLAGDRSYNEQFF	TRBJ2-1	NA	TRBD2	TRBV5-5
TGTGCCAGTAGTATGGCCCCCCCTGGCTCCTACGAGCAGTACTTC	CASSMAPPGSYEQYF	TRBJ2-7	few	NA	TRBV19
TGTGCCAGCAGTCTCAGCGGGGGGAGCTCCTACAATGAGCAGTTCTTC	CASSLSGGSSYNEQFF	TRBJ2-1	NA	TRBD2	TRBV6-2/TRBV6-3
TGTGCCAGTACCGGGACTCCTATTGGCTACACCTTC	CASTGTPIGYTF	TRBJ1-2	NA	NA	TRBV19
TGCAGCGTTGTAGGGGACAGGGGCCAAGAGACCCAGTACTTC	CSVVGDRGQETQYF	TRBJ2-5	NA	TRBD1	TRBV29-1
TGTGCCAGCAGTTTTAGGGGCTACGAGCAGTACTTC	CASSFRGYEQYF	TRBJ2-7	NA	NA	TRBV28
TGTGCCTGGGATAACCCCGGGACTCCCTACGAGCAGTACTTC	CAWDNPGTPYEQYF	TRBJ2-7	NA	NA	TRBV30
TGCGCCAGCAGCCATCCTGGGACACCGAGTGCAGAGACCCAGTACTTC	CASSHPGTPSAETQYF	TRBJ2-5	NA	NA	TRBV4-1
TGCGCCAGCAGCTTGGCGGGAACCTACGAGCAGTACTTC	CASSLAGTYEQYF	TRBJ2-7	NA	NA	TRBV5-1
TGTGCCAGTAGTATCGCGGCGAGTCTCTATGGCTACACCTTC	CASSIAASLYGYTF	TRBJ1-2	NA	NA	TRBV19
TGCGCCAGCAGCCACACATCAAGTGATCAGCGGGGGGGCTCCTACAATGAGCAGTTCTTC	CASSHTSSDQRGGSYNEQFF	TRBJ2-1	NA	TRBD2	TRBV4-1
TGTGCAAGTCGCCCCACCCTTACAGGGGGCAATCAGCCCCAGCATTTT	CASRPTLTGGNQPQHF	TRBJ1-5	NA	NA	TRBV12-2
TGTGCCAGCAGCTTAGCTTGGGGGAGAGCGTCCACCGGGGAGCTGTTTTTT	CASSLAWGRASTGELFF	TRBJ2-2	NA	NA	TRBV11-1
TGCAGTGGGTTTCAGCAAGAGACCCAGTACTTC	CSGFQQETQYF	TRBJ2-5	NA	NA	TRBV20-1